The following is a T cell receptor (beta chain) sequence with its context. Trimming took 4 bases from V and 0 from J, leaving 9 bases between them. Per germline, CDR1 MGHDK and CDR2 SYGVNS. The CDR3 totals 14 residues. Sequencing was performed with immunoSEQ multiplex PCR; in TCRdb, only in-frame clones are kept and a portion is missing. The sample consists of about 94,000 clones, approximately 90% of them appearing once. This entry is derived from a study of control samples from healthy donors and cancer patients. Sequenced material: blood. The sequence was collected from a woman younger than 30 in good health. This chain uses TRBV25-1 with TRBJ1-2, with D uncertain. The CDR3 protein is CASSVGPTNYGYTF. The DNA for the CDR3 is TGTGCCAGCAGTGTAGGGCCGACTAACTATGGCTACACCTTC.